The source of this T cell receptor (beta chain) is a study of shared clonotypes between healthy human individuals. The study's findings and limits: Naive subsets, compared against memory subsets, generally had larger estimated richness values.

The naive CD8 population came from CD45RO-negative cells selected for CCR7, without terminally differentiated effector memory CD45RA+ cells. Clones were sequenced by immunoSEQ multiplex PCR, and TCRdb holds only the in-frame ones, with some missing. Of about 2.2 million clones in the sample, over 85% were seen once. Concerning this clone: What it recognizes is unknown.

In germline, CDR1 is SGHRS, CDR2 YFSETQ. The CDR3 contains 16 residues. V lost 1 base and J lost 1; bases outside the gene matches: 3. Input material: naive CD8+ T cells from PBMCs. The chain recombines TRBV5-1 with TRBJ2-2, with 8 bases that match TRBD2. The clonotype comes from a man younger than 35 in good health. Some clones in this sample may be carry-over from other donors' samples. The CDR3 nucleotides are TGCGCCAGCAGCTTGTATACTAGCGGGAACACCGGGGAGCTGTTTTTT. This gives the protein CASSLYTSGNTGELFF.